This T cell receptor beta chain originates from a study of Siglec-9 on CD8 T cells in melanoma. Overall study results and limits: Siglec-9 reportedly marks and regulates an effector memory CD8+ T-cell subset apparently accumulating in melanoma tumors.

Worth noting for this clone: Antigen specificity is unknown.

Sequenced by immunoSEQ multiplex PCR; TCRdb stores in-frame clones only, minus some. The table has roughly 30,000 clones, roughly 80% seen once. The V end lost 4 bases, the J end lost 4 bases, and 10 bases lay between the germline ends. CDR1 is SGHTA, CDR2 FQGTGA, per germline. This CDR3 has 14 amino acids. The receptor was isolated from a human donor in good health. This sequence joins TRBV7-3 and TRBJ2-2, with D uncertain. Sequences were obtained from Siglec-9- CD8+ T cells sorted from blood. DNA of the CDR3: TGTGCCAGCAGCTCCGCGACCAGCACCGGGGAGCTGTTTTTT. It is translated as CASSSATSTGELFF.